This T cell receptor (beta chain) stems from a study of control samples from healthy donors and cancer patients. Clones were read by immunoSEQ multiplex PCR, and TCRdb kept only the in-frame ones, dropping some. The sample holds 100,000 to 150,000 clones, approximately 92% seen once. This CDR3 region has 11 residues. V dropped 6 bases and J dropped 5 bases, with 7 bases sitting between them. The chain links TRBV12-3 or TRBV12-4 to TRBJ1-1; D remains ambiguous. The TCR was taken from a man older than 75 with head and neck cancer. Material for sequencing was PBMCs. Here the CDR3 DNA reads TGTGCCAGCAGATCCACGACTGAAGCTTTCTTT. Protein sequence: CASRSTTEAFF.